This entry lists 10 T cell receptor beta chains sequenced from one sample in a study of blood T cell repertoires in COVID-19. Data came from immunoSEQ multiplex PCR; TCRdb stores just in-frame clones and leaves some out. The data hold a few hundred thousand clones, with over 75% observed a single time. Material: peripheral blood. The origin of the receptors is a woman in her fifties or sixties who had recovered from COVID-19.

The chain has TRBV7-8 and TRBJ2-7, with 7 bases aligning to TRBD1. The length of the CDR3 is 13 residues. Germline CDR1 SGHVS, CDR2 FQNEAQ. The trim removed 5 bases at V and 9 bases at J, leaving 10 bases unmatched. CDR3 amino acids: CASSVDRVFGQYF. CDR3 DNA sequence: TGTGCCAGCAGCGTAGACAGGGTTTTCGGGCAGTACTTC.

The rearrangement links TRBV28 to TRBJ1-2; weak D call: TRBD1 (6 bases). Germline CDR1 reads MDHEN; CDR2 reads SYDVKM. CDR3 length equals 14 residues. V was trimmed by 7 bases and J by 4 bases, leaving 16 bases between them. The CDR3 region is CASTDRPDGYGYTF. The CDR3, as DNA: TGTGCCAGCACCGACAGGCCCGATGGCTATGGCTACACCTTC.

The chain uses TRBV10-1 and TRBJ2-1, with 10 nucleotides matching TRBD2. CDR3 length: 14 residues. Germline assignment: CDR1 WNHNN and CDR2 SYGVQD (reference sequence). Trimming at V came to 10 bases and at J to 5 bases, leaving 8 bases not matched to a gene. The CDR3: CANPGTSGDNEQFF. In nucleotides, the CDR3 is TGCGCCAACCCGGGTACTAGCGGGGACAATGAGCAGTTCTTC.

This chain uses TRBV10-3 with TRBJ2-1; D might be TRBD1 (5 bases). Trimming left V 6 bases short and J 1 base short, with 10 bases between. Germline assignment: CDR1 ENHRY and CDR2 SYGVKD. The CDR3 spans 14 residues. The CDR3 protein is CAIRDDSSYNEQFF. The CDR3 bases are TGTGCCATCAGGGACGACAGTTCCTACAATGAGCAGTTCTTC.

This chain joins TRBV7-6 and TRBJ2-5; tentative D call: TRBD2 (5 bases). CDR1 SGHVS and CDR2 FNYEAQ come from the germline V gene. The CDR3 contains 17 residues. Trimming removed 5 bases from V and 3 bases from J, with 22 bases in between. The CDR3: CASSPGPGSFGKETQYF. For the CDR3, the DNA is TGTGCCAGCAGCCCTGGGCCTGGGAGTTTCGGGAAAGAGACCCAGTACTTC.

The chain recombines TRBV5-1 with TRBJ1-2; 7 positions match TRBD1. This CDR3 is 15 amino acids long. V gave up 0 bases and J gave up 3 bases; unmatched junction bases: 5. Germline-derived CDR1 and CDR2 are SGHRS and YFSETQ. The chain's CDR3 is CASSLAGQTYYGYTF. The CDR3 DNA sequence: TGCGCCAGCAGCTTGGCGGGACAGACGTACTATGGCTACACCTTC.

The chain carries TRBV6-5 and TRBJ1-4; tentatively, D is TRBD1 (5 bases). Between the trimmed V and J ends, which lost 6 bases and 8 bases, there was a span of 19 bases. The CDR3 runs 15 residues. From germline, CDR1 is MNHEY and CDR2 SVGAGI. In DNA form, the CDR3 reads TGTGCCAGCAGCGGGGGATCGCAGGGAGACGAAAAACTGTTTTTT. It encodes CASSGGSQGDEKLFF.

V usage is TRBV11-3 and J usage is TRBJ1-1, with D maybe TRBD1 (6 bases). This CDR3 region has 13 residues. Germline V lookup: CDR1 SGHNT, CDR2 YENEEA. V was cut by 5 bases and J by 5 bases, with 12 bases left in between. CDR3 coding DNA: TGTGCCAGCAGCAGGACAGAGTATACTGAAGCTTTCTTT. It encodes CASSRTEYTEAFF. The full variable domain, its missing parts supplied by reference TRBV11-3 and TRBJ1-1, is EAGVVQSPRYKIIEKKQPVAFWCNPISGHNTLYWYLQNLGQGPELLIRYENEEAVDDSQLPKDRFSAERLKGVDSTLKIQPAELGDSAVYLCASSRTEYTEAFFGQGTRLTVV.

The J gene is TRBJ1-2, the V gene TRBV27; no clear D. This CDR3 region has 17 residues. Germline V gene sequence: CDR1 MNHEY, CDR2 SMNVEV (reference sequence). Trimming pared 0 bases from V and 1 base from J, leaving 15 bases between. This CDR3 is CASSLSSRSGLNYGYTF. DNA of the CDR3: TGTGCCAGCAGTTTATCATCTCGGTCAGGACTTAACTATGGCTACACCTTC.

The V call is TRBV6-4, the J call TRBJ2-1; tentative D call: TRBD2 (5 bases). Germline lookup yields CDR1 MRHNA and CDR2 SNTAGT. This CDR3 spans 13 amino acids. Trimming shortened V by 0 bases and J by 10 bases, and 10 bases separated the two germline ends. CDR3 residues: CASSDSPWEEQFF. CDR3 sequence (DNA): TGTGCCAGCAGTGACTCCCCTTGGGAGGAGCAGTTCTTC.